One sample yielded the 22 T cell receptor beta chains listed below, sequenced in a study of cytomegalovirus exposure and HLA in healthy donors. Researchers ran the PCR with 60 Vbeta and 13 Jbeta primers. Profiled with immunoSEQ multiplex PCR; TCRdb holds only in-frame clones, not every one. The data hold approximately 70,000 clones, with 70% to 80% observed a single time. Input material: PBMCs. The receptor set was obtained from a middle-aged man in good health and CMV-seronegative.

V usage is TRBV6-5 and J usage is TRBJ2-5, with TRBD1 as a possible D gene (6 bases). There are 15 residues in the CDR3. Germline CDR1 and CDR2: MNHEY and SVGAGI. The germline V and J ends were trimmed by 7 bases and 2 bases, with 17 bases remaining between them. CDR3 bases: TGTGCCAGCAAACTAGGGGGATATTCACAAGAGACCCAGTACTTC. Its protein product is CASKLGGYSQETQYF.

The chain employs TRBV5-4 and TRBJ2-7; 16 bases line up with TRBD2. This CDR3 spans 17 amino acids. J gave up 1 base and V 3 bases, and 4 bases lay outside the gene matches. Germline V gives CDR1 SGHNT, CDR2 YYREEE (reference sequence). This chain's CDR3 is CASSWGLAGGASYEQYF. The CDR3 DNA follows: TGTGCCAGCAGCTGGGGACTAGCGGGAGGGGCGTCCTACGAGCAGTACTTC.

CDR3 residues: CASSLEGSGSPLHF. The CDR3 DNA is TGTGCCAGCAGCTTAGAGGGGAGTGGTTCACCCCTCCACTTT. The V gene is TRBV11-2, the J gene TRBJ1-6, with no clear D. Trimming removed 0 bases from V and 9 bases from J, with 9 bases in between. Per germline, CDR1 SGHAT and CDR2 FQNNGV. The length of the CDR3 is 14 residues.

The sample holds one count of this clone. The same CDR3 also results from other DNA sequences found in this sample. The chain joins TRBV30 to TRBJ1-1, with D hard to call. The CDR3 sequence is 10 residues long. The germline V gene encodes CDR1 GTSNPN and CDR2 SVGIG (reference sequence). The V gene lost 0 bases and the J gene lost 8 bases, with 4 bases spanning the gap. The CDR3 loop is CAWSVLEAFF. CDR3 nucleotide sequence: TGTGCCTGGAGTGTGCTAGAAGCTTTCTTT.

This clone was detected only a few times. The V call is TRBV30, the J call TRBJ1-4, with D possibly matching TRBD1 (6 bases). V lost 2 bases to trimming and J lost 7 bases, with 14 bases between them. Germline values: CDR1 GTSNPN, CDR2 SVGIG (reference sequence). CDR3 length: 14 amino acids. This CDR3 is CAWSSGVRGEKLFF. CDR3 nucleotide sequence: TGTGCCTGGAGTTCAGGGGTTAGGGGTGAAAAACTGTTTTTT.

The J gene is TRBJ1-3, the V gene TRBV7-9, with D unclear. This CDR3 comprises 15 residues. CDR1 is SEHNR and CDR2 is FQNEAQ in the germline V gene (reference sequence). Trimming removed 5 bases from V and 0 bases from J, with 11 bases in between. The CDR3 nucleotides are TGTGCCAGCAGCCAAGACACCTACTCTGGAAACACCATATATTTT. Encoded protein: CASSQDTYSGNTIYF.

The chain links TRBV9 to TRBJ1-2, with 8 bases matching TRBD1. There are 14 residues in the CDR3. The germline gives CDR1 SGDLS, CDR2 YYNGEE. Unmatched junction bases numbered 8, after V lost 4 bases and J lost 6 bases. CDR3 sequence reads: CASSPRTGRNGYTF. CDR3 nucleotide sequence: TGTGCCAGCAGCCCCCGGACAGGGAGAAATGGCTACACCTTC.

This rearrangement joins TRBV7-6 to TRBJ2-7; 12 positions agree with TRBD2. Per the germline V gene, CDR1 is SGHVS and CDR2 is FNYEAQ. This CDR3 spans 15 amino acids. V lost 4 bases and J lost 1; bases outside the gene matches: 2. The CDR3 protein is CASSSTSGGSYEQYF. For the CDR3, the DNA is TGTGCCAGCAGCTCGACTAGCGGGGGATCCTACGAGCAGTACTTC. Using reference TRBV7-6 and TRBJ2-7 for the parts outside the CDR3, the full variable domain is GAGVSQSPRYKVTKRGQDVALRCDPISGHVSLYWYRQALGQGPEFLTYFNYEAQQDKSGLPNDRFSAERPEGSISTLTIQRTEQRDSAMYRCASSSTSGGSYEQYFGPGTRLTVT.

The gene calls are TRBV25-1 and TRBJ2-1; 11 nucleotides align to TRBD1. V was clipped by 5 bases and J by 7 bases; unmatched bases: 7. The germline gives CDR1 MGHDK, CDR2 SYGVNS. The CDR3 runs to 15 residues. The CDR3 reads CASSRTGTGGNEQFF. CDR3 bases: TGTGCCAGCAGTCGTACCGGGACAGGGGGGAATGAGCAGTTCTTC.

This chain uses TRBV28 with TRBJ1-5; D remains ambiguous. Germline CDR1 MDHEN, CDR2 SYDVKM. This CDR3 spans 14 amino acids. Trimming shortened V by 6 bases and J by 0 bases, and 9 bases separated the two germline ends. Written as DNA, the CDR3 is TGTGCCAGCAGCGAACTTATTAGCAATCAGCCCCAGCATTTT. This codes for CASSELISNQPQHF.

This clone was detected once. This sequence joins TRBV7-9 and TRBJ1-1, with no clear D. Trimming shortened V by 1 base and J by 2 bases, and 17 bases separated the two germline ends. The CDR3 is 17 amino acids. Per germline, CDR1 SEHNR and CDR2 FQNEAQ (reference sequence). As DNA, the CDR3 is TGTGCCAGCAGCTTAGGTGCGCTCGGGAAACGAAACACTGAAGCTTTCTTT. It encodes CASSLGALGKRNTEAFF.

A few counts support this clone. The rearrangement joins TRBV9 to TRBJ1-1; TRBD1 matches 7 bases. CDR1 SGDLS and CDR2 YYNGEE come from the germline V gene. The CDR3 spans 13 residues. V was clipped by 0 bases and J by 8 bases; unmatched bases: 4. The CDR3: CASSVAPQGEAFF. CDR3 bases: TGTGCCAGCAGCGTAGCTCCACAGGGGGAAGCTTTCTTT.

The J gene is TRBJ1-5, the V gene TRBV2, with 7 positions matching TRBD1. The CDR3 has 15 amino acids. Germline loops: CDR1 SNHLY, CDR2 FYNNEI. V was clipped by 4 bases and J by 0 bases; unmatched bases: 3. The CDR3 sequence: CASSGQGVSNQPQHF. As DNA, the CDR3 is TGTGCCAGCAGTGGACAGGGAGTTAGCAATCAGCCCCAGCATTTT.

The chain uses TRBV6-6 and TRBJ2-7; the D gene is possibly TRBD1 (6 bases). The germline V gene encodes CDR1 MNHNY and CDR2 SVGAGI (reference sequence). Trimming cost V 4 bases and J 0 bases, with 13 bases left between them. This CDR3 comprises 15 residues. CDR3 DNA sequence: TGTGCCAGCAGTTCCAGGGGACAACGCTCCTACGAGCAGTACTTC. Amino acids: CASSSRGQRSYEQYF.

The chain has TRBV6-1 and TRBJ1-1; D perhaps matches TRBD1 (6 bases). CDR1 and CDR2 (germline): MNHNS, SASEGT. The CDR3 is 13 residues long. The V end lost 6 bases, the J end lost 0 bases, and 8 bases lay between the germline ends. Here the CDR3 reads CASRQGLNTEAFF. The CDR3 nucleotides are TGTGCCAGCAGACAGGGCCTGAACACTGAAGCTTTCTTT.

This clone was recorded a few times. The chain has TRBV9 and TRBJ1-1; D unresolved. The CDR3 is 12 amino acids. V dropped 6 bases and J dropped 0 bases, with 6 bases sitting between them. Germline V gives CDR1 SGDLS, CDR2 YYNGEE. CDR3 protein: CASNGVNTEAFF. The DNA of the CDR3 is TGTGCCAGCAACGGAGTGAACACTGAAGCTTTCTTT.

This chain joins TRBV7-3 and TRBJ2-1; 7 nucleotides line up with TRBD1. Germline CDR1 is SGHTA and CDR2 is FQGTGA. This CDR3 comprises 14 residues. V was pared by 5 bases and J by 6 bases, with 7 bases of the junction left unmatched. The CDR3 DNA sequence: TGTGCCAGCAGCCCAGGACAGGTGGGCAATGAGCAGTTCTTC. Its protein is CASSPGQVGNEQFF.

This chain uses TRBV5-6 with TRBJ2-5, with D tentatively TRBD1 (5 bases). V shed 7 bases and J shed 0 bases, with 10 bases lying between them. Germline CDR1 SGHDT, CDR2 YYEEEE. This CDR3 spans 13 amino acids. DNA for the CDR3: TGTGCCAGCTTCTCAGGGAACCAAGAGACCCAGTACTTC. Translating gives CASFSGNQETQYF. Combining the CDR3 with reference TRBV5-6 and TRBJ2-5 gives the whole variable domain DAGVTQSPTHLIKTRGQQVTLRCSPKSGHDTVSWYQQALGQGPQFIFQYYEEEERQRGNFPDRFSGHQFPNYSSELNVNALLLGDSALYLCASFSGNQETQYFGPGTRLLVL.

The chain recombines TRBV7-6 with TRBJ1-6; 9 nucleotides match TRBD1. CDR3 length equals 14 residues. Trimming cost V 4 bases and J 7 bases; bases outside gene matches: 2. The germline V gene has CDR1 SGHVS and CDR2 FNYEAQ. The CDR3 sequence is CASSSGTGNSPLHF. CDR3 nucleotide sequence: TGTGCCAGCAGCTCCGGGACAGGGAATTCACCCCTCCACTTT.

The chain links TRBV2 to TRBJ1-1, with D possibly matching TRBD1 (5 bases). CDR1 is SNHLY and CDR2 is FYNNEI in the germline V gene. The CDR3 runs to 15 residues. Trimming pared 9 bases from V and 2 bases from J, leaving 19 bases between. CDR3 in DNA: TGTGCCAGGGGGTGGGGGGGAGTGAGAAACACTGAAGCTTTCTTT. Encoded protein: CARGWGGVRNTEAFF.

The V call is TRBV19, the J call TRBJ2-2, with D possibly TRBD2 on 6 matching bases. The CDR3 contains 15 residues. With 0 bases removed from V and 5 bases from J, the gap between germline ends came to 10 bases. Germline CDR1 reads LNHDA; CDR2 reads SQIVND (reference sequence). This CDR3 is CASSIDHGRTGELFF. The CDR3 DNA is TGTGCCAGTAGTATAGATCACGGGAGAACCGGGGAGCTGTTTTTT.

This clone has a single count. The rearrangement uses TRBV2 and TRBJ1-5, with D unresolved. Germline CDR1 reads SNHLY; CDR2 reads FYNNEI. The V gene lost 10 bases and the J gene lost 2 bases, with 12 bases spanning the gap. The CDR3 loop spans 13 amino acids. Here the CDR3 reads CATHAGGNQPQHF. CDR3 nucleotides: TGTGCCACCCACGCGGGCGGCAATCAGCCCCAGCATTTT.